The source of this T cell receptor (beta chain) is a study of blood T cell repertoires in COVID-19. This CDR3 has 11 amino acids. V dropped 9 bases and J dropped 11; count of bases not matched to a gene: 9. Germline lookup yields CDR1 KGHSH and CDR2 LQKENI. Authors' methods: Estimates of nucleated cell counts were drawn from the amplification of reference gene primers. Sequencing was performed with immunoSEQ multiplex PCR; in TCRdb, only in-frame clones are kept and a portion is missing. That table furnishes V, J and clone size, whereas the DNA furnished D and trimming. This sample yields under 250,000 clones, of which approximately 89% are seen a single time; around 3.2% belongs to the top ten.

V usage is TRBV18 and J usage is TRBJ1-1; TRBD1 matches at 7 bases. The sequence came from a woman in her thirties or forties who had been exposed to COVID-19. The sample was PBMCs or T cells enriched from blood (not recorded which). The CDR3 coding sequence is TGTGCCAGTAAGAGTGAGGGGGCGGCTTTCTTT. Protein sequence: CASKSEGAAFF.